This T cell receptor beta chain is from a study of blood T cell repertoires in COVID-19. For the study at large: The United States, Italy and Spain supplied acute and convalescent COVID-19 samples.

How the authors handled the data: Amplification from reference gene primers served as the basis for estimated nucleated cell counts. TCRdb's table, derived via immunoSEQ multiplex PCR, lists solely in-frame clones and lacks some. D and trimming come from the DNA, and the V and J calls and clone size come from that table. This sample has about 670,000 clones, with approximately 90% found just once. This clone was seen just once. One end of the junction fails to match germline, which may point to a read error. Germline values: CDR1 KGHSH, CDR2 LQKENI. This CDR3 spans 13 amino acids. The rearrangement uses TRBV18 and TRBJ1-2; 7 bases align to TRBD1. Sequences were obtained from peripheral blood. The clonotype originates from a woman between 18 and 29 years old with acute or convalescent COVID-19. CDR3 nucleotides: TGTGCCAGCTCATCACCAGGGGGCTATGGCTACACCTTC. It encodes CASSSPGGYGYTF.